This T cell receptor beta chain emerged from a study of T cells in Graves' hyperthyroidism and ophthalmopathy. Study-level information: Peripheral blood was secured at the point of initial diagnosis, before any treatment.

This CDR3 is 15 amino acids long. V shed 7 bases and J 3 bases; nucleotides not matched to a gene: 8. The germline V gene has CDR1 MNHEY and CDR2 SMNVEV (reference sequence). RNA transcripts provided the source from which TCR beta CDR3 regions were amplified. First-round RT-PCR of the TCR CDR3 relied on the HTBI primer set. TCRdb processed the multiplex PCR reads anew with MiXCR; each CDR3 protein has one entry. The table shows a few hundred thousand distinct CDR3 sequences, with 15% occurring only once. General study points: Most clonotypes expanded in thyroid above 0.001 were likewise present in blood.

Note on this clonotype: As yet, its antigen is unknown.

This chain joins TRBV27 and TRBJ2-3; 9 bases align to TRBD2. The clonotype was recovered from a woman aged 45-60 years with Graves' hyperthyroidism that later progressed to Graves' ophthalmopathy. The specimen sequenced was blood. The CDR3 sequence is CASNIASGMTDTQYF. CDR3 in DNA: TGTGCCAGCAACATAGCTAGCGGGATGACAGATACGCAGTATTTT.